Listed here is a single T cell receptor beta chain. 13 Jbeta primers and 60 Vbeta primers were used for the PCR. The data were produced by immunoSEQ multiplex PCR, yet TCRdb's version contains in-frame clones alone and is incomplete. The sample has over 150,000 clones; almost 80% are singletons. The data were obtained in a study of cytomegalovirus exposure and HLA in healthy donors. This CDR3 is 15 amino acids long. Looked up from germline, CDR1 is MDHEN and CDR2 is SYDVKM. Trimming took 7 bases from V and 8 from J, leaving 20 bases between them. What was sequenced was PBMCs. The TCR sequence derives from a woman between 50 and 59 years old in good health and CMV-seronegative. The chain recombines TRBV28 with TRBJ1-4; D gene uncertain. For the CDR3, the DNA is TGTGCCAGCATACCTAGAAGGAGGGTGGGGGAAAAACTGTTTTTT. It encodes CASIPRRRVGEKLFF. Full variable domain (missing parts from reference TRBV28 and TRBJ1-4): DVKVTQSSRYLVKRTGEKVFLECVQDMDHENMFWYRQDPGLGLRLIYFSYDVKMKEKGDIPEGYSVSREKKERFSLILESASTNQTSMYLCASIPRRRVGEKLFFGSGTQLSVL.